This TCR beta chain comes out of a study of blood T cells in healthy people across ages. Together with a sample-barcoded 5' primer, a J-beta primer mix was included in a second PCR lasting about 7 to 12 cycles. TCRdb re-called the 5' RACE reads with MiXCR, one entry per CDR3 protein. Among a few hundred thousand distinct CDR3 sequences listed, roughly a quarter were seen once. The CDR3 length is 15 residues. Unmatched junction bases numbered 13, after V lost 6 bases and J lost 5 bases. Germline-derived CDR1 and CDR2 are SQVTM and ANQGSEA. Sequences were obtained from blood. The chain employs TRBV29-1 and TRBJ2-3, with 8 bases lining up with TRBD2. This TCR came from a woman between 70 and 85 years old in good health. The CDR3 DNA reads TGCAGCGTCACTGGCGGGGGGCCGATAGGAGATACGCAGTATTTT. Translating gives CSVTGGGPIGDTQYF.